This T cell receptor beta chain appears in the sequencing data of a study of blood T cells in healthy people across ages. Study-wide background: Template switching captured about one barcoded beta molecule per two T cells. Whole-study results and caveats: The long-lived group displayed more naive CD4+ cells, plus higher diversity, than the aged donors did.

With each sample, at least 5 micrograms of total RNA were extracted. The CDR3 loop spans 18 amino acids. Germline V gene data show CDR1 as DFQATT and CDR2 as SNEGSKA (reference sequence). This clonotype has more than one count but fewer than ten. Its antigen is undetermined. A J-beta primer mix and a sample-barcoded 5' primer were used in a second PCR of about 6 to 12 cycles. TCRdb re-analysed the 5' RACE reads in MiXCR, keeping a single row per CDR3 protein. The top ten hold 25% to 35% of the sample, which has fewer than 900,000 distinct CDR3 sequences, 45% to 50% seen once. The rearrangement joins TRBV20-1 to TRBJ2-5; 10 positions agree with TRBD2. The better agreement between TRBJ2-7 and the DNA end casts doubt on the J call. The sample was blood. The source is a woman aged 60-75 years in good health. CDR3 amino acids: CSAREPPSSSGRGYEQYF. The DNA of the CDR3 is TGCAGTGCTAGAGAACCCCCTAGCTCGAGCGGGAGGGGCTACGAGCAGTACTTC.